These 21 T cell receptor beta chains came from one sample sequenced in a study of T cells expressing NK-cell markers (dated by TCRdb to about 2020). The protocol used for the library was 5' RACE. Sequenced on an Illumina HiSeq 2000. Reads reprocessed by TCRdb are summarized as one entry per CDR3 protein sequence, and DNA is absent. This sample's table contains about 540,000 distinct CDR3 sequences. The ten top clones hold approximately 3.6% of the sample. The sample taken for sequencing was blood T cells: a sorted CD56 or NKG2C T cell subset, CD4+ or CD8+ T cells, or bulk PBMC T cells (not recorded which). These receptors were collected from a young man in good health. Donor details come from another sample of the same person, matched by shared clones.

The V call is TRBV20-1, the J call TRBJ2-3. This CDR3 spans 14 amino acids. CDR1 is DFQATT and CDR2 is SNEGSKA in the germline V gene (reference sequence). This CDR3 reads CSARRGRVTDTQYF.

The V and J genes are TRBV12-3 or TRBV12-4 and TRBJ2-5. This CDR3 has 14 amino acids. The CDR3: CASSSTQSVETQYF.

The V call is TRBV12-3 or TRBV12-4, the J call TRBJ2-4. The CDR3 has 14 amino acids. The CDR3 sequence: CASSLGQRSNIQYF.

V is TRBV5-5 and J is TRBJ2-1; the D call from TCRdb, TRBD1, cannot be confirmed without DNA. Germline assignment: CDR1 SGHKS and CDR2 YYEKEE (reference sequence). The CDR3 runs to 15 residues. The CDR3: CASSLGQGRGNEQFF.

The chain employs TRBV28 and TRBJ2-3; TCRdb gives TRBD2 as the D gene, but with no DNA this cannot be confirmed. CDR3 length: 18 residues. Germline assignment: CDR1 MDHEN and CDR2 SYDVKM. CDR3 in amino acids: CASSRGLAGAVSTDTQYF. The whole variable domain, filled in from reference TRBV28 and TRBJ2-3, reads DVKVTQSSRYLVKRTGEKVFLECVQDMDHENMFWYRQDPGLGLRLIYFSYDVKMKEKGDIPEGYSVSREKKERFSLILESASTNQTSMYLCASSRGLAGAVSTDTQYFGPGTRLTVL.

CDR3 amino acids: CATKTGGNEQFF. The rearrangement uses TRBV6-1 and TRBJ2-1; there is no DNA to check the TCRdb D call of TRBD1. The CDR3 has 12 residues. CDR1 and CDR2 from the germline V gene are MNHNS and SASEGT.

This chain links TRBV4-2 with TRBJ2-7. CDR1 and CDR2 from the germline V gene are LGHNA and YNFKEQ. This CDR3 region has 16 residues. The CDR3 sequence: CASSQDWGGSSYEQYF.

The chain employs TRBV5-5 and TRBJ2-2; TCRdb's D call of TRBD1 is untestable without DNA. CDR3 length equals 16 residues. Germline V lookup: CDR1 SGHKS, CDR2 YYEKEE (reference sequence). The CDR3 is CASSFYRTGPTGELFF.

The chain links TRBV29-1 to TRBJ2-7; there is no DNA to check the TCRdb D call of TRBD1. The CDR3 extends over 11 amino acids. CDR1 is SQVTM, CDR2 ANQGSEA, per germline. CDR3 sequence reads: CSVEEGGQQYF.

This chain uses TRBV5-5 with TRBJ1-1; the TCRdb call, TRBD1, lacks DNA for checking. Germline CDR1 and CDR2: SGHKS and YYEKEE (reference sequence). The length of the CDR3 is 16 residues. Here the CDR3 reads CASSFGTGLMNTEAFF.

The V call is TRBV2, the J call TRBJ2-5. CDR3 length equals 14 residues. Germline V gives CDR1 SNHLY, CDR2 FYNNEI. CDR3 amino acids: CASTLSGVRETQYF. The variable domain in full, completed from reference TRBV2 and TRBJ2-5, reads EPEVTQTPSHQVTQMGQEVILRCVPISNHLYFYWYRQILGQKVEFLVSFYNNEISEKSEIFDDQFSVERPDGSNFTLKIRSTKLEDSAMYFCASTLSGVRETQYFGPGTRLLVL.

The chain carries TRBV5-1 and TRBJ2-1. The CDR3 is 11 amino acids. Germline V gene sequence: CDR1 SGHRS, CDR2 YFSETQ. CDR3 sequence reads: CASSPDNEQFF.

The rearrangement links TRBV6-1 to TRBJ1-6. This CDR3 spans 15 amino acids. Looked up from germline, CDR1 is MNHNS and CDR2 is SASEGT. The CDR3 loop reads CASNVRRTNNSPLHF.

The CDR3 sequence: CASSLDFGTGAYEQYF. The V call is TRBV5-1, the J call TRBJ2-7; there is no DNA to check the TCRdb D call of TRBD1. The CDR3 runs 16 residues. The germline CDR1 and CDR2 sequences are SGHRS and YFSETQ.

CDR3 residues: CASSLAGKESEAFF. The chain employs TRBV12-3 or TRBV12-4 and TRBJ1-1. The length of the CDR3 is 14 residues.

The chain recombines TRBV24-1 with TRBJ1-2; no DNA is available, so the TRBD1 call from TCRdb remains unchecked. The CDR3 contains 14 residues. In germline, CDR1 is KGHDR, CDR2 SFDVKD. The CDR3 sequence is CATSAPGGQGGYTF.

J is TRBJ1-2 and V is TRBV6-5; the D call of TRBD1 rests on TCRdb alone, since no DNA is present to check it. Per germline, CDR1 MNHEY and CDR2 SVGAGI. The CDR3 sequence is 19 residues long. CDR3 loop: CASSSHPSQGPHGTYGYTF.

This chain uses TRBV19 with TRBJ2-6; TCRdb outputs TRBD1, but without DNA this stays unchecked. CDR1 is LNHDA, CDR2 SQIVND, per germline (reference sequence). The CDR3 length is 17 residues. CDR3 loop: CASRLGTGRPGANVLTF.

The chain couples TRBV15 to TRBJ2-3; TCRdb returns TRBD2, unconfirmable since there is no DNA. CDR1 is LNHNV, CDR2 YYDKDF, per germline (reference sequence). This CDR3 has 14 residues. The CDR3 spells CATSVGGNTDTQYF.

The rearrangement joins TRBV5-6 to TRBJ2-3. Per the germline V gene, CDR1 is SGHDT and CDR2 is YYEEEE. This CDR3 is 17 amino acids long. The CDR3: CASSFLGNPKNTDTQYF.

V gene TRBV15 combines with J gene TRBJ2-7; TCRdb selects TRBD2, and the lack of DNA leaves this call unchecked. Germline loops: CDR1 LNHNV, CDR2 YYDKDF (reference sequence). There are 13 residues in the CDR3. The CDR3 is CATSGKVLPPQYF.